Sequencing of this T cell receptor (beta chain) was carried out in a study of T cell repertoires in cytomegalovirus infection. General study results and limits: CMV-specific TCR beta clonotypes restricted by HLA-C dominated the ex vivo response.

TCRdb called the reads again in MiXCR, with one record for every CDR3 protein. This sample carries approximately 390,000 distinct CDR3 sequences, roughly 34% of them seen once, and the ten largest clones take about 13%. This clonotype was counted at least ten times. Its antigen is as yet unknown. The CDR3 totals 16 residues. Germline CDR1 SGHTA, CDR2 FQGNSA. After removal of 5 bases from V and 6 bases from J, the junction contained 13 bases not matched to a gene. V usage is TRBV7-2 and J usage is TRBJ2-3; 8 nucleotides agree with TRBD2. This receptor was obtained from a human donor in good health (CMV status not recorded). Some clones in this sample may be carry-over from other donors' samples. The sample was cultured PBMCs, taken from culture after CMV antigen stimulation. This CDR3 is CASSPPGTRMSDTQYF. CDR3 coding DNA: TGTGCCAGCAGCCCACCCGGGACTAGAATGTCGGATACGCAGTATTTT.